Listed here is a single T cell receptor beta chain. This record belongs to a study of blood T cell repertoires in COVID-19. CDR1 and CDR2 from the germline V gene are MNHEY and SVGAGI. Trimming removed 6 bases at V and 15 bases at J, with 14 bases between. This CDR3 is 11 amino acids long. Methods used by the authors: How many nucleated cells were present was estimated from reference gene primer amplification. TCRdb's table, derived via immunoSEQ multiplex PCR, lists solely in-frame clones and lacks some. V, J and clone size are taken as reported in that table, and D and trimming were inferred from the DNA itself. This table holds some 200,000 clones, under 90% found once.

Sequencing was performed on peripheral blood. V is TRBV6-5 and J is TRBJ1-4; a weak D match, TRBD1 (5 bases). The source is a woman aged 70-85 years with COVID-19, enrolled during active disease. In nucleotides, the CDR3 is TGTGCCAGCAGCGACCCCGGGACTTTGTTTTTT. This translates into CASSDPGTLFF.